This entry is about one T cell receptor (beta chain). This record comes from a study of T-cell reconstitution after alpha-beta-depleted transplantation in children. Unique molecular identifiers were incorporated when the TCRbeta library was constructed. TCRdb analysed the PCR reads with MiXCR anew, one entry per CDR3 protein. The sample lists about 500,000 distinct CDR3 sequences; approximately 30% were seen once. This CDR3 is 13 amino acids long. Per germline, CDR1 MNHEY and CDR2 SVGEGT. Losses at the gene ends were 10 bases for V and 5 bases for J; bases not matched to a gene: 5. Sequences were derived from PBMCs from the stem cell graft donor, sampled from the stem cell graft. This chain connects TRBV6-2 or TRBV6-3 to TRBJ2-7, with 13 bases that match TRBD2. This clonotype was obtained from a human donor who donated a stem cell graft to a child with aplastic anemia. The CDR3 spells CAIRTSGGNEQYF. The CDR3 DNA reads TGTGCCATCCGGACTAGCGGGGGTAACGAGCAGTACTTC.